This is a list of T cell receptor beta chains from one sample in a study of OX40 agonist ivuxolimab in advanced cancers. TCRdb's table, derived via immunoSEQ multiplex PCR, lists solely in-frame clones and lacks some. The sample has tens of thousands of clones; around 90% are singletons. Specimen: CD4+ or CD8+ T cells sorted from blood, collected in a trial of the OX40 agonist ivuxolimab. Receptor source: an adult with an advanced solid tumor such as melanoma, head and neck, liver or kidney cancer. Each CDR3 is given with its conserved first and last residue. A D gene is named only where the DNA matches it firmly. The size entry is marked missing in some rows and otherwise reads once, few, many or a size class.

D,V,size,J,DNA,CDR3
TRBD2,TRBV11-2,-,TRBJ2-7,TGTGCCAGCAGGAGGGAGGCGGGGGTTGGCTCCTACGAGCAGTACTTC,CASRREAGVGSYEQYF
-,TRBV27,-,TRBJ1-2,TGTGCCAGCAGAAGCCACGGGGCGTCGATGGGCTACACCTTC,CASRSHGASMGYTF
-,TRBV19,-,TRBJ2-3,TGTGCCAGTAGTATCGAGGGGCTCACAGATACGCAGTATTTT,CASSIEGLTDTQYF
-,TRBV10-3,once,TRBJ2-1,TGTGCCATCAGTGGTGGAGCGAATGAGCAGTTCTTC,CAISGGANEQFF
TRBD1,TRBV10-2,-,TRBJ2-6,TGCGCCAGCAAAGGGGGCAGTCCAAACTCTGGGGCCAACGTCCTGACTTTC,CASKGGSPNSGANVLTF
TRBD2,TRBV5-1,-,TRBJ2-2,TGCGCCAGCAGCAGAGGGACTAGCAAGGACGGGGAGCTGTTTTTT,CASSRGTSKDGELFF
-,TRBV28,-,TRBJ1-5,TGTGCCAGCAGTTTCTCCACCAATCAGCCCCAGCATTTT,CASSFSTNQPQHF
-,TRBV19,-,TRBJ2-6,TGTGCCAGTAGTATAGAGGGATCTGGGGCCAACGTCCTGACTTTC,CASSIEGSGANVLTF
-,TRBV19,-,TRBJ2-2,TGTGCCAGTAGTCCCGCGGCCGGGACATCGAACACCGGGGAGCTGTTTTTT,CASSPAAGTSNTGELFF
-,TRBV29-1,-,TRBJ1-1,TGCAGCGTTGGTTCGGGGATGGAGAACACTGAAGCTTTCTTT,CSVGSGMENTEAFF
-,TRBV29-1,medium-sized,TRBJ1-2,TGCAGCGTTGACCAGGGTGACTATGGCTACACCTTC,CSVDQGDYGYTF
-,TRBV5-1,-,TRBJ1-4,TGCGCCAGCAGCTTGGCCTCCCCGGGGGGGGGTTTTCCCCCCGAAAAACTGTTTTTT,CASSLASPGGGFPPEKLFF
TRBD2,TRBV19,-,TRBJ2-1,TGTGCCAGTAGTGTAGGGAGGGGCAATGAGCAGTTCTTC,CASSVGRGNEQFF
-,TRBV29-1,-,TRBJ2-7,TGCAGCGTTGTACTCATCGACTCCTACGAGCAGTACTTC,CSVVLIDSYEQYF
-,TRBV5-4,few,TRBJ2-5,TGTGCCAGCAGCCTGGGGGACAGACTAGCGGAGACCCAGTACTTC,CASSLGDRLAETQYF